This passage covers 25 T cell receptor beta chains from one sample sequenced in a study of cytotoxic CD8 clonotypes in ibrutinib-treated CLL. Clones were read by immunoSEQ multiplex PCR, and TCRdb kept only the in-frame ones, dropping some. This sample has some 150,000 clones; approximately 80% occur once, and the top ten carry 9.5% to 15%. Sequenced here: PBMCs, sampled after 12 months of ibrutinib treatment. The receptors here all came from a human donor with chronic lymphocytic leukemia.

V gene TRBV6-4 combines with J gene TRBJ2-1; 10 bases map to TRBD2. Germline trimming cut 5 bases from V and 9 bases from J; bases unmatched to any gene: 10. The CDR3 totals 15 residues. Germline loops: CDR1 MRHNA, CDR2 SNTAGT. The CDR3 nucleotides are TGTGCCAGCAGTTTTCTAGCGGGAGAGGGGACTGAGCAGTTCTTC. Amino acid sequence: CASSFLAGEGTEQFF.

The DNA for the CDR3 is TGTGCCTGGAGTGTCGGGGCTAGCGGAGCAGGGGAGACCCAGTACTTC. Its protein is CAWSVGASGAGETQYF. This sequence joins TRBV30 and TRBJ2-5; TRBD2 aligns across 7 bases. The CDR3 is made up of 16 amino acids. The junction had 12 bases not matched to a gene; V was cut back by 0 bases and J by 5 bases. Per the germline V gene, CDR1 is GTSNPN and CDR2 is SVGIG (reference sequence).

This clone has a handful of counts. J is TRBJ2-7 and V is TRBV7-6; TRBD2 might be the D (5 bases). Germline V lookup: CDR1 SGHVS, CDR2 FNYEAQ. V lost 2 bases, J lost 5 bases, and 7 bases lay in between. The CDR3 sequence is 12 residues long. CDR3 coding DNA: TGTGCCAGCAGCTTAACTAGTGACGAGCAGTACTTC. Residues: CASSLTSDEQYF. The whole variable domain, remainder taken from reference TRBV7-6 and TRBJ2-7, is GAGVSQSPRYKVTKRGQDVALRCDPISGHVSLYWYRQALGQGPEFLTYFNYEAQQDKSGLPNDRFSAERPEGSISTLTIQRTEQRDSAMYRCASSLTSDEQYFGPGTRLTVT.

The chain couples TRBV19 to TRBJ2-7, with D maybe TRBD2 (5 bases). The CDR3 sequence is 15 residues long. Trimming cost V 1 base and J 3 bases, with 13 bases left between them. Germline V CDR1 and CDR2: LNHDA, SQIVND (reference sequence). CDR3 in DNA: TGTGCCAGTAGTATAGTCTACAGCGGCGTCTACGAGCAGTACTTC. It codes for CASSIVYSGVYEQYF.

The count of this clone is one. This chain links TRBV7-9 with TRBJ1-2; D might be TRBD1 (5 bases). Germline V CDR1 and CDR2: SEHNR, FQNEAQ (reference sequence). The CDR3 is 14 amino acids. V lost 1 base to trimming and J lost 6 bases, with 12 bases between them. The chain's CDR3 is CASSLVGDAHGYTF. The CDR3 DNA follows: TGTGCCAGCAGCTTAGTAGGGGACGCCCATGGCTACACCTTC.

This clone was detected a few times. The chain carries TRBV27 and TRBJ1-2, with D possibly TRBD1 on 5 matching bases. V lost 5 bases to trimming and J lost 5 bases, with 12 bases between them. The CDR3 is 13 residues long. Per the germline V gene, CDR1 is MNHEY and CDR2 is SMNVEV (reference sequence). This CDR3 is CASSEGGGYGYTF. The CDR3 DNA reads TGTGCCAGCAGTGAGGGTGGGGGGTATGGCTACACCTTC.

V and J are TRBV7-9 and TRBJ2-7; no clear D. Trimming cost V 8 bases and J 1 base, with 15 bases left between them. The CDR3 runs 14 residues. CDR1 is SEHNR and CDR2 is FQNEAQ in the germline V gene (reference sequence). Here the CDR3 reads CASSLYGGSYEQYF. CDR3 in DNA: TGTGCCAGCTCCCTTTATGGCGGATCCTACGAGCAGTACTTC.

The genes are TRBV28 and TRBJ1-5; 8 bases fit TRBD1. CDR1 is MDHEN, CDR2 SYDVKM, per germline. Trimming cost V 7 bases and J 9 bases; bases outside gene matches: 8. This CDR3 contains 13 residues. This CDR3 reads CASTRTGPRPQHF. CDR3 nucleotide sequence: TGTGCCAGCACCAGGACAGGGCCCCGGCCCCAGCATTTT.

V gene TRBV9 combines with J gene TRBJ2-1; 9 bases match TRBD2. Germline V gives CDR1 SGDLS, CDR2 YYNGEE. V shed 3 bases and J 0 bases; nucleotides not matched to a gene: 4. The CDR3 contains 16 residues. Written as DNA, the CDR3 is TGTGCCAGCAGCGAGACTAGCGGCAGCTCCTACAATGAGCAGTTCTTC. As protein: CASSETSGSSYNEQFF.

The V and J genes are TRBV9 and TRBJ2-3, with TRBD1 identical over 7 bases. The CDR3 sequence is 16 residues long. Germline loops: CDR1 SGDLS, CDR2 YYNGEE. V lost 0 bases, J lost 6 bases, and 10 bases stayed unmatched. The CDR3 protein is CASSVGTGPMTDTQYF. The CDR3 DNA is TGTGCCAGCAGCGTAGGGACAGGCCCAATGACGGATACGCAGTATTTT.

V is TRBV28 and J is TRBJ2-3; D is ambiguous. The V end was cut by 2 bases, the J end by 4 bases, with 4 bases between. Germline V lookup: CDR1 MDHEN, CDR2 SYDVKM. The CDR3 runs to 12 residues. CDR3 residues: CASSLGSDTQYF. The CDR3 DNA reads as TGTGCCAGCAGTTTAGGGTCAGATACGCAGTATTTT.

This clone was seen a handful of times. The genes are TRBV4-1 and TRBJ1-5; D is ambiguous. The CDR3 runs 16 residues. Trimming stripped 0 bases from V and 4 bases from J, with 13 bases between. The germline gives CDR1 MGHRA, CDR2 YSYEKL. The CDR3 reads CASSQDLGLPNQPQHF. CDR3 nucleotide sequence: TGCGCCAGCAGCCAAGATCTCGGCCTACCGAATCAGCCCCAGCATTTT.

A few counts support this clone. The chain recombines TRBV10-3 with TRBJ1-2; D is uncertain. Germline CDR1 ENHRY, CDR2 SYGVKD. Deletions cut 3 bases from V and 4 bases from J, with 15 bases between. This CDR3 has 15 amino acids. Written as DNA, the CDR3 is TGTGCCATCAGTGACTCTTCGAGTAGGGTCTATGGCTACACCTTC. Residues: CAISDSSSRVYGYTF.

This sequence joins TRBV5-1 and TRBJ2-2, with no clear D. Trimming left V 2 bases short and J 0 bases short, with 8 bases between. The CDR3 runs 15 residues. Per the germline V gene, CDR1 is SGHRS and CDR2 is YFSETQ. The CDR3, as DNA: TGCGCCAGCAGCTTTCTCGATGCGAACACCGGGGAGCTGTTTTTT. Protein sequence: CASSFLDANTGELFF.

The chain recombines TRBV11-2 with TRBJ1-1, with TRBD1 matching over 9 bases. V gave up 4 bases and J gave up 4 bases; unmatched junction bases: 10. CDR3 length equals 16 residues. Germline loops: CDR1 SGHAT, CDR2 FQNNGV. This CDR3 reads CASSSYRGPASTEAFF. As DNA, the CDR3 is TGTGCCAGCAGCTCATACAGGGGGCCGGCTTCCACTGAAGCTTTCTTT. The entire variable domain, with the rest obtained from reference TRBV11-2 and TRBJ1-1, is as follows: EAGVAQSPRYKIIEKRQSVAFWCNPISGHATLYWYQQILGQGPKLLIQFQNNGVVDDSQLPKDRFSAERLKGVDSTLKIQPAKLEDSAVYLCASSSYRGPASTEAFFGQGTRLTVV.

This clone was observed a few times. The V call is TRBV5-6, the J call TRBJ1-2; 7 bases match TRBD1. CDR1 is SGHDT, CDR2 YYEEEE, per germline. This CDR3 has 13 residues. V lost 2 bases and J lost 7; bases outside the gene matches: 5. Written as DNA, the CDR3 is TGTGCCAGCAGCTTTTATCAGGGGGTTGGCTACACCTTC. Its translation: CASSFYQGVGYTF.

J is TRBJ2-3 and V is TRBV7-8; D not certain. This CDR3 is built from 16 residues. Germline CDR1 SGHVS, CDR2 FQNEAQ. Trimming left V 5 bases short and J 0 bases short, with 15 bases between. In DNA, the CDR3 is TGTGCCAGCAGCCTACCGCAGTCGCCTAGCACAGATACGCAGTATTTT. This codes for CASSLPQSPSTDTQYF.

In this sample, this clone turned up once. The rearrangement joins TRBV5-3 to TRBJ2-7; 8 positions match TRBD2. TRBV5-3 is assigned to the ORF class and has an uncertain function. CDR3 size: 15 residues. Germline trimming cut 8 bases from V and 6 bases from J; bases unmatched to any gene: 16. CDR3: CASSPSRAGGGEQYF. The CDR3 nucleotides read TGTGCCAGCAGCCCGAGCAGGGCGGGAGGAGGCGAGCAGTACTTC.

In its sample, this clone was seen a few times. The genes are TRBV27 and TRBJ1-5; no definite D call. V gave up 0 bases and J gave up 9 bases, with 9 bases separating them. This CDR3 comprises 13 residues. CDR1 is MNHEY, CDR2 SMNVEV, per germline (reference sequence). The CDR3 nucleotides are TGTGCCAGCAGTTTATCGGGTGGGAGGCCCCAGCATTTT. Protein: CASSLSGGRPQHF.

V usage is TRBV7-9 and J usage is TRBJ2-3; 11 nucleotides line up with TRBD2. With 5 bases clipped from V and 10 bases from J, the junction kept 14 bases outside the gene matches. From germline, CDR1 is SEHNR and CDR2 FQNEAQ (reference sequence). There are 16 residues in the CDR3. The CDR3 nucleotides are TGTGCCAGCAGCCCGCTTTCCGGGACTAGCGGCATGGCGCAGTATTTT. Translating gives CASSPLSGTSGMAQYF.

The genes are TRBV4-3 and TRBJ2-7; D is uncertain. V gave up 0 bases and J gave up 9 bases, with 12 bases separating them. Germline loops: CDR1 LGHNA, CDR2 YSLEER. The CDR3 consists of 13 residues. DNA of the CDR3: TGCGCCAGCAGCCAAGATATGGCTAGACGGCAGTACTTC. Translated, it gives CASSQDMARRQYF.

The V and J genes are TRBV9 and TRBJ1-6; D gene ambiguous. Germline CDR1 reads SGDLS; CDR2 reads YYNGEE. Trimming pared 0 bases from V and 4 bases from J, leaving 11 bases between. The CDR3 runs to 16 residues. DNA of the CDR3: TGTGCCAGCAGCGTAGTGTCAGATCCGTATAATTCACCCCTCCACTTT. Protein sequence: CASSVVSDPYNSPLHF.

This chain joins TRBV5-1 and TRBJ2-3; D might be TRBD2 (9 bases). The CDR3 loop spans 14 amino acids. Between the trimmed V and J ends, which lost 10 bases and 6 bases, there was a span of 21 bases. The V gene's germline CDR1 is SGHRS and CDR2 YFSETQ. The CDR3: CACGASGTGDTQYF. The DNA for the CDR3 is TGCGCCTGCGGGGCTAGCGGGACAGGCGATACGCAGTATTTT.

V usage is TRBV7-9 and J usage is TRBJ2-1; 15 positions agree with TRBD2. CDR1 is SEHNR, CDR2 FQNEAQ, per germline (reference sequence). V lost 5 bases to trimming and J lost 4 bases; unmatched junction nucleotides: 9. The CDR3 consists of 18 residues. The DNA of the CDR3 is TGTGCCAGCAGCCGAATGGGACTAGCGGGAGGAAGGTACAATGAGCAGTTCTTC. It is translated as CASSRMGLAGGRYNEQFF.

This clone was seen a single time. J is TRBJ2-1 and V is TRBV9, with unresolved D. The CDR3 sequence is 15 residues long. Per germline, CDR1 SGDLS and CDR2 YYNGEE. V gave up 0 bases and J gave up 6 bases, with 13 bases separating them. CDR3 sequence (DNA): TGTGCCAGCAGCGTAGCGGCTAGTTCGGGCAATGAGCAGTTCTTC. It yields the protein CASSVAASSGNEQFF. The whole variable domain, filled in from reference TRBV9 and TRBJ2-1, reads DSGVTQTPKHLITATGQRVTLRCSPRSGDLSVYWYQQSLDQGLQFLIQYYNGEERAKGNILERFSAQQFPDLHSELNLSSLELGDSALYFCASSVAASSGNEQFFGPGTRLTVL.